The present T cell receptor (beta chain) was sequenced within a study of OX40 agonist ivuxolimab in advanced cancers. The method was immunoSEQ multiplex PCR; TCRdb's version includes in-frame clones alone and lacks a portion of them. Of 50,000 or so clones in the sample, approximately 89% are singletons; the top ten hold around 12%. With baseline, cycle 4 day 1, and cycle 7 day 1 as timepoints, blood was sampled. The material was CD4+ or CD8+ T cells sorted from blood, obtained in a trial of the OX40 agonist ivuxolimab. This clonotype was obtained from an adult with an advanced solid tumor such as melanoma, head and neck, liver or kidney cancer.

The CDR3 DNA is TGTGCCAGCAGCCCGGGACAGGGGGTCTCCTATAATTCACCCCTCCACTTT. Amino acids: CASSPGQGVSYNSPLHF. The V gene is TRBV7-9, the J gene TRBJ1-6; 11 bases agree with TRBD1. This CDR3 region has 17 residues. Germline loops: CDR1 SEHNR, CDR2 FQNEAQ (reference sequence). The J segment lost 0 bases and the V segment lost 5 bases, leaving 3 bases of the junction unmatched.